This TCR beta chain was captured in a study of cytomegalovirus exposure and HLA in healthy donors. PCR amplification relied on 60 Vbeta primers (plus 13 Jbeta primers). Here immunoSEQ multiplex PCR was the method, and the copy in TCRdb shows in-frame clones only, minus some. The sample lists about 180,000 clones, more than 65% occurring once. CDR1 and CDR2 from the germline V gene are SGHNT and YYREEE (reference sequence). V lost 2 bases and J lost 1, with 12 bases in between. The length of the CDR3 is 15 residues. Sample: PBMCs. The rearrangement joins TRBV5-4 to TRBJ1-1, with a weak D call TRBD1 (6 bases). The clonotype comes from a girl aged 2 to 9 in good health and CMV-seropositive. The CDR3 loop is CASSFVQGRNTEAFF. DNA of the CDR3: TGTGCCAGCAGCTTCGTCCAGGGGAGGAACACTGAAGCTTTCTTT.